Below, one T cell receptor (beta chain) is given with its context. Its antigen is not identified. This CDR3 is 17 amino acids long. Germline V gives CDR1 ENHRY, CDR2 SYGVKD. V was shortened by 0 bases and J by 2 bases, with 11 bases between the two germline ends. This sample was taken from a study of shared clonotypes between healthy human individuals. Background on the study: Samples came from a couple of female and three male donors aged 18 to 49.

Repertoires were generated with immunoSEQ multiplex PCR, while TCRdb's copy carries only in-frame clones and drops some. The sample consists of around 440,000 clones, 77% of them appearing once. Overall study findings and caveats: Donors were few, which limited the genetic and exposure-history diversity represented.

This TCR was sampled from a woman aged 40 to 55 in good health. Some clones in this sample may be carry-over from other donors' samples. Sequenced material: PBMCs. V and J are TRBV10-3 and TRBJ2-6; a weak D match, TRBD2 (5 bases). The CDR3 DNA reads TGTGCCATCAGTGAGTCGAGTCGAGCGGCTGGGGCCAACGTCCTGACTTTC. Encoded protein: CAISESSRAAGANVLTF.